This T cell receptor (beta chain) emerged from a study of T cell repertoires in cytomegalovirus infection. Points from the study as a whole: Pooled public TCR beta family frequency picked out CMV carriers with the relevant HLA.

The CDR3 is 18 amino acids. Germline V lookup: CDR1 MNHNS, CDR2 SASEGT. V gave up 5 bases and J gave up 2 bases; unmatched junction bases: 10. This clonotype was counted a few times. The target antigen is unknown. TCRdb independently ran MiXCR on the reads; one entry per CDR3 protein. The table has approximately 500,000 distinct CDR3 sequences, around 27% seen once. This clonotype originated in a human donor in good health (CMV status not recorded). Some clones in this sample may be carry-over from other donors' samples. Sequencing used PBMCs. The V gene is TRBV6-1, the J gene TRBJ2-3; TRBD2 matches 13 bases. The CDR3 DNA reads as TGTGCCAGCAGTCCAGGACTAGCGGGAGTTGTAACCACAGATACGCAGTATTTT. Its protein product is CASSPGLAGVVTTDTQYF.